These T cell receptor beta chains were read from a single sample in a study of blood T cell repertoires in COVID-19. The assay was immunoSEQ multiplex PCR, and TCRdb's table has in-frame clones only and misses some. The table has over 250,000 clones, over 75% seen once. The specimen sequenced was PBMCs or T cells enriched from blood (not recorded which). The source of these receptors is a woman in her twenties or thirties who had recovered from COVID-19. Both conserved end residues are part of each CDR3. A D gene is named only where the DNA matches it firmly. Rows give clone size only sometimes, using once, few, many, or a class for an expanded clone.

j_gene,d_gene,v_gene,abundance,CDR3nt,CDR3aa
TRBJ2-1,-,TRBV5-1,-,TGCGCCAGCAGCTTGGGGATAGCTCGCAATGAGCAGTTCTTC,CASSLGIARNEQFF
TRBJ2-1,TRBD2,TRBV5-4,-,TGTGCCAGCAGCCCCCCGGGCGGGAGTGGTAATGAGCAGTTCTTC,CASSPPGGSGNEQFF
TRBJ2-1,TRBD2,TRBV24-1,-,TGTGCCACCAGTAACACCCCGGGACTAGCGGGAGAGAATGAGCAGTTCTTC,CATSNTPGLAGENEQFF
TRBJ2-1,-,TRBV5-1,-,TGCGCCAGCAGCTTGGATGGAGATGAGCAGTTCTTC,CASSLDGDEQFF
TRBJ2-5,TRBD2,TRBV4-1,-,TGCGCCAGCAGCCCTAGCGGGAGGGTAGGAGAGACCCAGTACTTC,CASSPSGRVGETQYF
TRBJ2-7,TRBD2,TRBV11-3,-,TGTGCCAGCAGCAAGACAGCGGGGGAGCAGTACTTC,CASSKTAGEQYF
TRBJ2-1,TRBD2,TRBV9,-,TGTGCCAGCAGCGTGGGTAGCGGGAGGGCCGCAAGCTCCTACAATGAGCAGTTCTTC,CASSVGSGRAASSYNEQFF
TRBJ1-6,TRBD1,TRBV19,-,TGTGCCAGTAGTGCCGGGACAGGGAGTAATTCACCCCTCCACTTT,CASSAGTGSNSPLHF
TRBJ2-1,-,TRBV2,-,TGTGCCAGCAGTGAAATTTCGGTCGGGAGTGTAGGCAATGAGCAGTTCTTC,CASSEISVGSVGNEQFF
TRBJ2-3,-,TRBV11-2,-,TGTGCCAGCAGGGGCAGGGGTGGAGATACGCAGTATTTT,CASRGRGGDTQYF
TRBJ2-2,TRBD2,TRBV5-4,once,TGTGCCAGCAGCCCCTCTCAAGGGCGGGAGGGCCAGAACACCGGGGAGCTGTTTTTT,CASSPSQGREGQNTGELFF
TRBJ1-1,-,TRBV6-5,-,TGTGCCAGCAGTTACCCCGGGAAGGATGAAGCTTTCTTT,CASSYPGKDEAFF
TRBJ2-1,TRBD2,TRBV7-2,-,TGTGCCAGCAGCTACTCGACTAGCGGGGGGTACAATGAGCAGTTCTTC,CASSYSTSGGYNEQFF
TRBJ1-4,TRBD1,TRBV9,-,TGTGCCAGCAGCGAAGGGACAGCAACTAATGAAAAACTGTTTTTT,CASSEGTATNEKLFF
TRBJ1-4,TRBD1,TRBV18,-,TGTGCCAGCTCACCATGGACTATCCGTGGGACAGGGGATGAAAAACTGTTTTTT,CASSPWTIRGTGDEKLFF
TRBJ2-5,TRBD1,TRBV7-2,many,TGTGCCAGCAGCCGGGACAGGAGGGAAGAGACCCAGTACTTC,CASSRDRREETQYF
TRBJ2-1,TRBD2,TRBV9,once,TGTGCCAGCAGCGGGGGGAGCGGGACCTCCTACAATGAGCAGTTCTTC,CASSGGSGTSYNEQFF
TRBJ2-7,-,TRBV4-2,-,TGTGCCAGCAGCCTAGCGGAGCTCTCCTACGAGCAGTACTTC,CASSLAELSYEQYF
TRBJ1-4,TRBD1,TRBV13,-,TGTGCCAGCAGTTTAGACAGGGGGCGTAGGGAAAAACTGTTTTTT,CASSLDRGRREKLFF
TRBJ2-5,-,TRBV5-1,-,TGCGCCAGCATTGGAGGGACAGCCGAGACCCAGTACTTC,CASIGGTAETQYF
TRBJ1-2,-,TRBV19,-,TGTGCCAGCCCCCGGGGATTTACTAACTATGGCTACACCTTC,CASPRGFTNYGYTF
TRBJ2-1,TRBD2,TRBV19,-,TGTGCCAGTAGCCAACCGACTAGCGGGACCAACAATGAGCAGTTCTTC,CASSQPTSGTNNEQFF
TRBJ2-1,TRBD1,TRBV3-1/TRBV3-2,-,TGTGCCAGCAGCCACAGGGACAGGTACAATGAGCAGTTCTTC,CASSHRDRYNEQFF
TRBJ2-3,TRBD1,TRBV7-9,-,TGTGCCAGCAGTTCCGACAGGGGGACAGATACGCAGTATTTT,CASSSDRGTDTQYF
TRBJ2-6,-,TRBV7-7,few,TGTGCTAGCAGCTCCGGGAGAGGGGCCAACGTCCTGACTTTC,CASSSGRGANVLTF
TRBJ2-3,TRBD2,TRBV24-1,-,TGTGCCACCAGTGATGCCACTAGCGGGAGCGTGGATACGCAGTATTTT,CATSDATSGSVDTQYF
TRBJ1-1,TRBD1,TRBV28,-,TGTGCCAGCAGTTTAGCCGGGACAGGGGCGAACACTGAAGCTTTCTTT,CASSLAGTGANTEAFF
TRBJ2-7,-,TRBV6-2/TRBV6-3,few,TGTGCCAGCAGTTCAGGCGGGATCTGGGGCGAGCAGTACTTC,CASSSGGIWGEQYF
TRBJ1-2,-,TRBV28,-,TGTGCCAGCAGTTTATCAGGCAGGGACTTTCACTATGGCTACACCTTC,CASSLSGRDFHYGYTF
TRBJ2-7,-,TRBV10-3,once,TGTGCCATCAGCCCGTCCCTAGTACTGAATGTGGAGCAGTACTTC,CAISPSLVLNVEQYF
TRBJ2-1,-,TRBV7-6,few,TGTGCCAGCAGCTTAGATAATGGCCCCTACAATGAGCAGTTCTTC,CASSLDNGPYNEQFF
TRBJ2-3,-,TRBV7-3,-,TGTGCCAGCAGCCTTTTAGGGGCAGCGGATACGCAGTATTTT,CASSLLGAADTQYF
TRBJ2-3,-,TRBV28,-,TGTGCCAGCAACCCTTCTCTAGGGAGCGGAGGAGATACGCAGTATTTT,CASNPSLGSGGDTQYF
TRBJ2-7,TRBD2,TRBV25-1,-,TGTGCCAGCAGTGAATGGGGGGGCTCCTACGAGCAGTACTTC,CASSEWGGSYEQYF
TRBJ2-7,-,TRBV10-3,-,TGTGCCATCAGTGCTTTCGGGCTCCGAGAGGGAACCTACGAGCAGTACTTC,CAISAFGLREGTYEQYF
TRBJ1-2,-,TRBV28,-,TGTGCCAGCAGTAGGACTGAGAACTATGGCTACACCTTC,CASSRTENYGYTF
TRBJ2-5,-,TRBV7-2,-,TGTGCCAGCAGCGTCAACCAAGAGACCCAGTACTTC,CASSVNQETQYF
TRBJ2-1,-,TRBV3-1/TRBV3-2,-,TGTGCCAGCAGCCAGCTAGGCAATGAGCAGTTCTTC,CASSQLGNEQFF
TRBJ1-1,-,TRBV6-5,-,TGTGCCAGCAGTTACCTGGGCAGCATGAACACTGAAGCTTTCTTT,CASSYLGSMNTEAFF
TRBJ2-7,TRBD2,TRBV19,-,TGTGCCAGTAGTAGCGGGAGGGCCGGGGGCGAGCAGTACTTC,CASSSGRAGGEQYF
TRBJ2-3,-,TRBV7-9,-,TGTGCCAGCAGCTTATCAAGCCGGAGCACAGATACGCAGTATTTT,CASSLSSRSTDTQYF
TRBJ2-2,-,TRBV7-8,-,TGTGCCAGCAGCTTTCTCGGGGGGCTAGGGGAGCTGTTTTTT,CASSFLGGLGELFF
TRBJ2-7,TRBD2,TRBV18,many,TGTGCCAGCTCACCAGGACTAGACCAGAGATACGAGCAGTACTTC,CASSPGLDQRYEQYF
TRBJ1-1,-,TRBV5-4,-,TGTGCCAGCAGCTCCCGGACGGGGTTGAACACTGAAGCTTTCTTT,CASSSRTGLNTEAFF
TRBJ1-6,-,TRBV30,-,TGTGCCTGGAGTGTTGCGGGCTCCTATAATTCACCCCTCCACTTT,CAWSVAGSYNSPLHF
TRBJ2-1,TRBD2,TRBV3-1/TRBV3-2,-,TGTGCCAGCAGCCGAATGGGACCTTGGACTAGCGGCGACAATGAGCAGTTCTTC,CASSRMGPWTSGDNEQFF
TRBJ1-6,-,TRBV7-2,-,TGTGCCAGCAGCTTAGATCGGGGAAATTCACCCCTCCACTTT,CASSLDRGNSPLHF
TRBJ2-3,TRBD2,TRBV5-6,-,TGTGCCAGCAGGAAGCTAGCGGGAGGTCCTAGCACAGATACGCAGTATTTT,CASRKLAGGPSTDTQYF
TRBJ1-5,TRBD1,TRBV7-8,-,TGTGCCAGCAGCATCCGAGGGGGCGCGGGTCAGCCCCAGCATTTT,CASSIRGGAGQPQHF
TRBJ2-1,TRBD1,TRBV3-1/TRBV3-2,-,TGTGCCAGCAGCCAAGGCCCCGGGACAGGAGGCGAGCAGTTCTTC,CASSQGPGTGGEQFF
TRBJ1-1,-,TRBV7-2,-,TGTGCCAGCAACGTGCGCGGCAGAGGGAACACTGAAGCTTTCTTT,CASNVRGRGNTEAFF
TRBJ2-3,TRBD2,TRBV7-2,-,TGTGCCAGCAGCTATTCCGGACTAGCGGGCCTCACAGATACGCAGTATTTT,CASSYSGLAGLTDTQYF
TRBJ2-1,TRBD2,TRBV11-3,-,TGTGCCAGCAGCTTAGTACTAGCGGTTTACAATGAGCAGTTCTTC,CASSLVLAVYNEQFF
TRBJ1-1,-,TRBV15,-,TGTGCCACCAGCAGAGGTAGACAACTGAACACTGAAGCTTTCTTT,CATSRGRQLNTEAFF
TRBJ1-5,TRBD1,TRBV6-6,-,TGTGCCAGCAGTACCCACAGGGGAAATCGGCCCCAGCATTTT,CASSTHRGNRPQHF
TRBJ2-2,TRBD2,TRBV27,-,TGTGCCAGCAGAGGGACTAGCGGGAGGGCCAGAAACACCGGGGAGCTGTTTTTT,CASRGTSGRARNTGELFF
TRBJ2-2,-,TRBV28,-,TGTGCCAGCAGTCCCCCGTACACCGGGGAGCTGTTTTTT,CASSPPYTGELFF
TRBJ1-1,TRBD1,TRBV30,-,TGTGCCCACGGGACAGGGCCGGTCACTGAAGCTTTCTTT,CAHGTGPVTEAFF
TRBJ2-2,-,TRBV11-2,-,TGTGCCAGCAGCCCACGGACTTTAAAGAACACCGGGGAGCTGTTTTTT,CASSPRTLKNTGELFF
TRBJ1-3,-,TRBV19,-,TGTGCCAGTACGGCGGGGAGTTCTGGAAACACCATATATTTT,CASTAGSSGNTIYF